This is a list of T cell receptor beta chains from one sample in a study of T cells in tuberculosis. The data were produced by immunoSEQ multiplex PCR, yet TCRdb's version contains in-frame clones alone and is incomplete. Of about 35,000 clones in the sample, under 95% were seen once. The source material was PBMCs. These receptor sequences come from a donor aged 10-35 years with latent tuberculosis or without tuberculosis infection. Some clones in this sample may be carry-over from other donors' samples. Each CDR3 is given without its conserved first and last residue. Clone size is not always given. Where it is, it says once, few, many or a class for expanded clones.

V: TRBV25-1; size: few; CDR3: ASSESGTATYEQY
V: TRBV13; size: .; CDR3: ASSLWGTAKETQY
V: TRBV13; size: .; CDR3: ASSFVLAVSSDTQY
V: TRBV5-4; size: few; CDR3: ASSLDRGLTEAF
V: TRBV19; size: once; CDR3: ASSPGPYQPGELF
V: TRBV30; size: .; CDR3: AWSVLSSDSPLH
V: TRBV28; size: .; CDR3: ASSLLLAGQTSYNEQF
V: TRBV18; size: .; CDR3: ASSPLVRGTGELF
V: TRBV29-1; size: .; CDR3: SVERQGAAGYT
V: TRBV2; size: once; CDR3: ACHRVSGEKLF